A single sample gave rise to the 13 T cell receptor beta chains below, sequenced in a study of blood T cells in healthy people across ages. Then a second PCR, running about 7 to 11 cycles, was carried out with a sample-barcoded 5' primer and a J-beta primer mix. TCRdb re-called the 5' RACE reads with MiXCR, one entry per CDR3 protein. The sample lists about 780,000 distinct CDR3 sequences, about 45% occurring once. Material: blood. The receptors were sampled from an elderly man in good health.

Notes on this clonotype: Just one base apart from a much larger clone, this may be a read error. The chain links TRBV6-6 to TRBJ2-1; 10 positions agree with TRBD2. This CDR3 has 15 amino acids. V lost 8 bases to trimming and J lost 13 bases; unmatched junction nucleotides: 17. The germline CDR1 and CDR2 sequences are MNHNY and SVGAGI (reference sequence). CDR3 loop: CASAIAGGRQETQFF. The CDR3 region has the DNA TGTGCCAGCGCTATAGCGGGAGGACGACAAGAGACCCAGTTCTTC.

The J gene is TRBJ2-7, the V gene TRBV7-2; 7 nucleotides agree with TRBD1. The germline V gene encodes CDR1 SGHTA and CDR2 FQGNSA. The V gene end was trimmed by 5 bases and the J gene end by 5 bases; junction bases not matched to a gene: 12. The CDR3 spans 15 residues. The CDR3 DNA follows: TGTGCCAGCAGCCCGGGGACAGTGAGACGACACGAGCAGTACTTC. Residues: CASSPGTVRRHEQYF.

At least ten counts were recorded for this clonotype. The CDR3 here is CASSNPHLSGSTYEQYF. The CDR3 coding sequence is TGTGCCAGCAGTAACCCCCATTTGAGCGGGAGTACCTACGAGCAGTACTTC. The rearrangement links TRBV21-1 to TRBJ2-7; the table gives TRBD1 as D, unverified against the DNA. TRBV21-1 is a known pseudogene. The CDR3 is made up of 17 amino acids.

This clonotype has a handful of counts. The chain has TRBV7-9 and TRBJ2-3, with 11 bases that match TRBD2. Germline trimming cut 8 bases from V and 5 bases from J; bases unmatched to any gene: 12. The CDR3 contains 16 residues. Germline CDR1 and CDR2: SEHNR and FQNEAQ (reference sequence). In DNA form, the CDR3 reads TGTGCCAGCGGACGACTAGCGGGAACCTTCGGAGATACGCAGTATTTT. Protein product: CASGRLAGTFGDTQYF.

The chain joins TRBV9 to TRBJ2-7; TRBD2 matches 10 bases. The germline V gene has CDR1 SGDLS and CDR2 YYNGEE. Unmatched junction bases numbered 16, after V lost 3 bases and J lost 7 bases. The CDR3 sequence is 17 residues long. CDR3 region: CASSAFKREGRENEQYF. CDR3 in DNA: TGTGCCAGCAGCGCCTTCAAGCGGGAGGGCCGGGAGAATGAGCAGTACTTC.

The genes are TRBV29-1 and TRBJ2-2, with 12 nucleotides matching TRBD2. Per germline, CDR1 SQVTM and CDR2 ANQGSEA. Trimming cost V 4 bases and J 7 bases; bases outside gene matches: 4. This CDR3 comprises 14 residues. CDR3 in amino acids: CSVALAGGSGELFF. Written as DNA, the CDR3 is TGCAGCGTTGCTCTAGCGGGAGGGAGCGGGGAGCTGTTTTTT.

This clonotype was found many times. V is TRBV7-2 and J is TRBJ2-5; the match to TRBD2 covers 13 bases. The junction had 2 bases not matched to a gene; V was cut back by 2 bases and J by 2 bases. Looked up from germline, CDR1 is SGHTA and CDR2 is FQGNSA. CDR3 size: 16 residues. In nucleotides, the CDR3 is TGTGCCAGCAGCTTATTGGGACTAGCGGGACAAGAGACCCAGTACTTC. Translation gives CASSLLGLAGQETQYF.

V is TRBV20-1 and J is TRBJ2-4; 10 bases fit TRBD1. Gene TRBJ2-7 matches the end of the DNA better, so the J call may be wrong. The germline V gene encodes CDR1 DFQATT and CDR2 SNEGSKA (reference sequence). The CDR3 extends over 17 amino acids. This CDR3 is CSAQVGRGQGIKHEQYF. In nucleotides, the CDR3 is TGCAGTGCTCAGGTGGGGCGGGGACAGGGGATTAAGCACGAGCAGTACTTC.

In its sample, this clonotype was seen a few times. The chain links TRBV27 to TRBJ2-5, with D possibly matching TRBD1 (6 bases). The CDR3 is 17 amino acids. Trimming shortened V by 2 bases and J by 3 bases, and 19 bases separated the two germline ends. The germline V gene encodes CDR1 MNHEY and CDR2 SMNVEV (reference sequence). The CDR3 sequence is CASSLGLGHPREETQYF. The CDR3 nucleotides are TGTGCCAGCAGTTTAGGGTTGGGACATCCCAGGGAAGAGACCCAGTACTTC.

V gene TRBV7-2 combines with J gene TRBJ2-5; D might be TRBD1 (6 bases). The CDR3 has 14 amino acids. Germline assignment: CDR1 SGHTA and CDR2 FQGNSA. The V gene lost 6 bases and the J gene lost 2 bases, with 13 bases spanning the gap. Here the CDR3 DNA reads TGTGCCAGCAGAAACGGACAGTTGCAAGAGACCCAGTACTTC. Translated: CASRNGQLQETQYF. Filled out from reference TRBV7-2 and TRBJ2-5, the complete variable domain reads GAGVSQSPSNKVTEKGKDVELRCDPISGHTALYWYRQSLGQGLEFLIYFQGNSAPDKSGLPSDRFSAERTGGSVSTLTIQRTQQEDSAVYLCASRNGQLQETQYFGPGTRLLVL.

This chain links TRBV9 with TRBJ2-1; D ambiguous. V lost 0 bases, J lost 4 bases, and 11 bases lay in between. This CDR3 contains 15 residues. In germline, CDR1 is SGDLS, CDR2 YYNGEE. The CDR3 here is CASSVGGSLYNEQFF. CDR3 coding DNA: TGTGCCAGCAGCGTAGGGGGTAGCTTATACAATGAGCAGTTCTTC.

V and J are TRBV20-1 and TRBJ2-4, with 9 bases aligning to TRBD2. CDR1 DFQATT and CDR2 SNEGSKA come from the germline V gene (reference sequence). Trimming took 6 bases from V and 13 from J; bases not matched to a gene: 13. The CDR3 totals 13 residues. CDR3 residues: CSALAGIFNEQYF. The CDR3 nucleotides are TGCAGTGCCCTAGCGGGAATTTTCAATGAGCAGTACTTC.

The chain recombines TRBV12-3 or TRBV12-4 with TRBJ2-3, with a weak D call TRBD2 (6 bases). This CDR3 spans 15 amino acids. Deletions cut 6 bases from V and 5 bases from J, with 18 bases between. The CDR3 nucleotides read TGTGCCAGCAGCCCGACTAGTGCGGGCAAAGATACGCAGTATTTT. Its translation: CASSPTSAGKDTQYF.